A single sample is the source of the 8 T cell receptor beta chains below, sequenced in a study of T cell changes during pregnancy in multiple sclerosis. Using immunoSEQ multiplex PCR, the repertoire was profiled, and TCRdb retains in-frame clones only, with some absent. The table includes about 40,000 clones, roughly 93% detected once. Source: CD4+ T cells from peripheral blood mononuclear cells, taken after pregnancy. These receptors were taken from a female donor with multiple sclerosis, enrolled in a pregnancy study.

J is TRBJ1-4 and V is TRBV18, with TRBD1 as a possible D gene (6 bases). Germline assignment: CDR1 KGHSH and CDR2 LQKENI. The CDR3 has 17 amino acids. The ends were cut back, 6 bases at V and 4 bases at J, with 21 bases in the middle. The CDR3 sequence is CASSFGQPERYNEKLFF. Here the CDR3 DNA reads TGTGCCAGCTCGTTTGGACAGCCAGAGAGATATAATGAAAAACTGTTTTTT.

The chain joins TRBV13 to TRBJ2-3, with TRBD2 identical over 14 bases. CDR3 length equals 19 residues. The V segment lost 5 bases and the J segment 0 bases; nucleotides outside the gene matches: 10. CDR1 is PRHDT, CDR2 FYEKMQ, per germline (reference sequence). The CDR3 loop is CASSITRLAGGTSTDTQYF. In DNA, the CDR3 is TGTGCCAGCAGCATAACGAGACTAGCGGGGGGGACCAGCACAGATACGCAGTATTTT.

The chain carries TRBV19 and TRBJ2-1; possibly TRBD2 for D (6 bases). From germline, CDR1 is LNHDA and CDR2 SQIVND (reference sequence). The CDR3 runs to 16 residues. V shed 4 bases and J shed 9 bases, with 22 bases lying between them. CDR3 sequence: CASSTHPASAGAEQFF. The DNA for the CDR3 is TGTGCCAGTAGTACCCACCCTGCTAGCGCTGGTGCTGAGCAGTTCTTC.

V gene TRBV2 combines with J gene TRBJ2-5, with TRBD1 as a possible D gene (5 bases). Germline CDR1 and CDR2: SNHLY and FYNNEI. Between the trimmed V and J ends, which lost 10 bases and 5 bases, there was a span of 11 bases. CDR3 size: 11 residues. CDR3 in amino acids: CATESGETQYF. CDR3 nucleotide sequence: TGTGCCACCGAATCAGGGGAGACCCAGTACTTC.

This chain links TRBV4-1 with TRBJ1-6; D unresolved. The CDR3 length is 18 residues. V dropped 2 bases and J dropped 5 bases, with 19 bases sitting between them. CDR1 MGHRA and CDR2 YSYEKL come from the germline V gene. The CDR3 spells CASSQRHTERSDNSPLHF. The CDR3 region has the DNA TGCGCCAGCAGCCAACGTCACACGGAACGGAGCGATAATTCACCCCTCCACTTT.

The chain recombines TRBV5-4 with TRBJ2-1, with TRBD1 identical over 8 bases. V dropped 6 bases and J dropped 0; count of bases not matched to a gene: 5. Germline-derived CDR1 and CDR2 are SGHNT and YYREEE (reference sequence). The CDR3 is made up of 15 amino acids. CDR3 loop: CASTWTGSSYNEQFF. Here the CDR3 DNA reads TGTGCCAGCACTTGGACAGGGAGCTCCTACAATGAGCAGTTCTTC.

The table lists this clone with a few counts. The CDR3 DNA reads TGCGCCAGCAGCTTGGCAGGGGATGCTTTCTTT. This sequence encodes CASSLAGDAFF. The rearrangement uses TRBV5-1 and TRBJ1-1, with D possibly TRBD1 on 6 matching bases. V was cut by 0 bases and J by 11 bases, with 8 bases left in between. The CDR3 runs 11 residues. Germline CDR1 SGHRS, CDR2 YFSETQ.

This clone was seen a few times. CDR3 nucleotide sequence: TGTGCCAGCAGCTTAACCCACAGCAACAATGAGCAGTTCTTC. It translates to CASSLTHSNNEQFF. The chain combines TRBV7-9 with TRBJ2-1; D is uncertain. This CDR3 has 14 amino acids. Germline V gene sequence: CDR1 SEHNR, CDR2 FQNEAQ (reference sequence). V lost 2 bases and J 5 bases, leaving 10 bases between the germline ends.